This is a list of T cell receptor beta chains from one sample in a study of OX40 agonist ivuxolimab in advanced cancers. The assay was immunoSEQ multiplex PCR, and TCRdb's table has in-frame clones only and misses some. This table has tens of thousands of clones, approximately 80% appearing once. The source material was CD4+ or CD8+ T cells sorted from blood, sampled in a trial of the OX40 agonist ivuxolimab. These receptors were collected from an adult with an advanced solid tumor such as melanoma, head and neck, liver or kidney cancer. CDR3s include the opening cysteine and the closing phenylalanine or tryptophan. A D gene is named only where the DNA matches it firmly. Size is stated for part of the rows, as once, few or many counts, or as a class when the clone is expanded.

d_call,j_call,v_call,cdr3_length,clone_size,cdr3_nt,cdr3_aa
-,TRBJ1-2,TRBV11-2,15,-,TGTGCCAGCAGCTTAGAACCGGGGGCCATCTATGGCTACACCTTC,CASSLEPGAIYGYTF
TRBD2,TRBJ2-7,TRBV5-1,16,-,TGCGCCAGCAGTGACCCGTTTAGCGGGGGGGGCTACGAGCAGTACTTC,CASSDPFSGGGYEQYF
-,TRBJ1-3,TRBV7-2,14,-,TGTGCCAGCAGCGAGGACATCTCTGGAAACACCATATATTTT,CASSEDISGNTIYF
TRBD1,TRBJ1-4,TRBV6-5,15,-,TGTGCCAGCAGAAAGACAGGGACTTTAAAGGAAAAACTGTTTTTT,CASRKTGTLKEKLFF
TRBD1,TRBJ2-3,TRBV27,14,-,TGTGCCAGCAGTACGCAGAGACAGGGAGATACGCAGTATTTT,CASSTQRQGDTQYF
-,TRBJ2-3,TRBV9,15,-,TGTGCCAGCAGCGCCGGGGGGCGGGGCACAGATACGCAGTATTTT,CASSAGGRGTDTQYF
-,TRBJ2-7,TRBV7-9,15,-,TGTGCCAGCAGCTTAAGGAGGGGCCAAAATGGCGAGCAGTACTTC,CASSLRRGQNGEQYF
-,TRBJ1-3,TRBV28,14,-,TGTGCCAGCAGTCCTGCGTTGGGTGGAAACACCATATATTTT,CASSPALGGNTIYF
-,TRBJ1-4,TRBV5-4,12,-,TGTGCCAGCAGCCTTCGGGGCGAAAAACTGTTTTTT,CASSLRGEKLFF
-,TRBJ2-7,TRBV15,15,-,TGTGCCACCAGCCCCAGGGGGGCCGACTCCTACGAGCAGTACTTC,CATSPRGADSYEQYF
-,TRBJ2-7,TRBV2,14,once,TGTGCCAGCACCTTCCCTAGGAGCTCCTACGAGCAGTACTTC,CASTFPRSSYEQYF
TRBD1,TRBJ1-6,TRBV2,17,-,TGTGCCAGCGGACGGACAGGGGCGAGCTCCTATAATTCACCCCTCCACTTT,CASGRTGASSYNSPLHF
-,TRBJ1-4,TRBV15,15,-,TGTGCCACCAGCAGAGATTCAGGGGACGGAGAAAAACTGTTTTTT,CATSRDSGDGEKLFF
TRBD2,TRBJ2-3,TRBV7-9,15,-,TGTGCCAGCAGCCCTAGCGGGGGGGGCACGAATACGCAGTATTTT,CASSPSGGGTNTQYF
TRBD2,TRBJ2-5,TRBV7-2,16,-,TGTGCCAGCAGCAATGGACTAGCGCGAGGGCTAGAGACCCAGTACTTC,CASSNGLARGLETQYF
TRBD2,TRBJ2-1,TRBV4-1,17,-,TGCGCCAGCAGCCAGTATGCACTAGCGGGGGGCCACAATGAGCAGTTCTTC,CASSQYALAGGHNEQFF
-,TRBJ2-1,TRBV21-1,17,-,TGTGCCAGCAGCAAAGAAAAGCGGGAGGGCACCAACAATGAGCAGTTCTTC,CASSKEKREGTNNEQFF
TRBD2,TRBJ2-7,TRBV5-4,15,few,TGTGCCAGCAGCCTACTAGGACTAGCGAAGAACGAGCAGTACTTC,CASSLLGLAKNEQYF
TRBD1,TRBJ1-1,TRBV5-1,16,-,TGCGCCAGCAGCTTGAGACAGGGGGCGTTGAACACTGAAGCTTTCTTT,CASSLRQGALNTEAFF
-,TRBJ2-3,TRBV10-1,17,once,TGCGCCAGCAGTGCGGGATTTGGCACCTCTAGCACAGATACGCAGTATTTT,CASSAGFGTSSTDTQYF
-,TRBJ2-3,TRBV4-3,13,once,TGCGCCAGCAGCCAAGAAGTGTCAGGCTTTGGGTATTTT,CASSQEVSGFGYF
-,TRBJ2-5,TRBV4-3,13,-,TGCGCCAGCAGCCAAGGCCGTTGGGAGACCCAGTACTTC,CASSQGRWETQYF
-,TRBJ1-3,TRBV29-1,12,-,TGCAGCGCTGAGCGCGACTTAAACACCATATATTTT,CSAERDLNTIYF
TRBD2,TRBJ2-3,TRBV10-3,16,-,TGTGCCATCAGCAGCTCCGGACTAGCGGGTACGGATACGCAGTATTTT,CAISSSGLAGTDTQYF
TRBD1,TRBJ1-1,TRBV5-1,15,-,TGCGCCAGCACCGGGACAGCGAACATGAACACTGAAGCTTTCTTT,CASTGTANMNTEAFF
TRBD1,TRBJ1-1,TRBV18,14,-,TGTGCCAGCTCCCTGGGACAGGGGAGTACTGAAGCTTTCTTT,CASSLGQGSTEAFF
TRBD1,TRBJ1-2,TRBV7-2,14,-,TGTGCCAGCAGCTCCCGACAGGGGAACTATGGCTACACCTTC,CASSSRQGNYGYTF
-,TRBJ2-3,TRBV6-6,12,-,TGTGCCAGCATAGGGATCACAGATACGCAGTATTTT,CASIGITDTQYF
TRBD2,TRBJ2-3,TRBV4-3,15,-,TGCGCCAGCAGCCTGTCTAGCGGGGGCACAGATACGCAGTATTTT,CASSLSSGGTDTQYF
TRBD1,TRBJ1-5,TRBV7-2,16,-,TGTGCCAGCAGCTTTGTGGTGGGACAGGGAAATCAGCCCCAGCATTTT,CASSFVVGQGNQPQHF
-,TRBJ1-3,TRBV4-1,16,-,TGCGCCAGCAGCCAAGAGGCCGGGGGCTCTGGAAACACCATATATTTT,CASSQEAGGSGNTIYF
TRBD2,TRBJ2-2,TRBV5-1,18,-,TGCGCCAGCAGCTTGTTTCGACTAGCGGGAGTTGGCACCGGGGAGCTGTTTTTT,CASSLFRLAGVGTGELFF
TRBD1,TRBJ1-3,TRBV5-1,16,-,TGCGCCAGCAGCTCGACAGGGGCCTACTCTGGAAACACCATATATTTT,CASSSTGAYSGNTIYF
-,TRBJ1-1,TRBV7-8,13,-,TGCGCCAGCAAGGCGGGGATGAACACTGAAGCTTTCTTT,CASKAGMNTEAFF
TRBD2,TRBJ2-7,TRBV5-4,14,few,TGTGCCAGCAGCCCCGGAGGGACTAGCGGGAGAGTGTACTTC,CASSPGGTSGRVYF
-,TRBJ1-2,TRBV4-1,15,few,TGCGCCAGCAGCCAAGATATGGCACAGCGCTATGGCTACACCTTC,CASSQDMAQRYGYTF
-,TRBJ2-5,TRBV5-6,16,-,TGTGCCAGCAGCCGATGGGACTCACAGTACCAAGAGACCCAGTACTTC,CASSRWDSQYQETQYF
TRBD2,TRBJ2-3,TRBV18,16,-,TGTGCCAGCTCACCTCGGGGCGCGGGGGGCACAGATACGCAGTATTTT,CASSPRGAGGTDTQYF
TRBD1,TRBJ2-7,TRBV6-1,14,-,TGTGCCAGCAGCGGACAGGGAAGGAGAGACGAGCAGTACTTC,CASSGQGRRDEQYF
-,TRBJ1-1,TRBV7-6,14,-,TGTGCCAGCAGCTTAGATGTGGGGCGAACTGAAGCTTTCTTT,CASSLDVGRTEAFF
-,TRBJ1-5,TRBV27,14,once,TGTGCCAGCAGTTCAATGGCCGGAAAAAAGCCCCAGCATTTT,CASSSMAGKKPQHF
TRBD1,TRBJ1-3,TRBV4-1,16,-,TGCGCCAGCAGCCCCAGCCGGGACAGCTCTGGAAACACCATATATTTT,CASSPSRDSSGNTIYF
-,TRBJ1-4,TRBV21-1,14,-,TGTGCCAGCAGCACTTCAGACGAAGAGGAAAAACTGTTTTTT,CASSTSDEEEKLFF
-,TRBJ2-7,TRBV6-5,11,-,TGTGCCAGCAGTTACACTCACGAGCAGTACTTC,CASSYTHEQYF
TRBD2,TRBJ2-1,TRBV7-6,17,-,TGTGCCAGCAGCCTAGGACTAGCGGGAGATCTCGCCAATGAGCAGTTCTTC,CASSLGLAGDLANEQFF
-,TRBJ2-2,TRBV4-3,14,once,TGCGCCAGCAGCCAAGGACTGAACACCGGGGAGCTGTTTTTT,CASSQGLNTGELFF
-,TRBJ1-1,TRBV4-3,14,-,TGCGCCAGCAGCCAGGAAACAGTGAACACTGAAGCTTTCTTT,CASSQETVNTEAFF
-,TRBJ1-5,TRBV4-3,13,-,TGCGCCAGCAGCCAAGAAATTTACCAGCCCCAGCATTTT,CASSQEIYQPQHF
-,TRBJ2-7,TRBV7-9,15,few,TGTGCCAGCAGCTTAGAAAGTTTCGCTAGCGAAAAGCAGTACTTC,CASSLESFASEKQYF
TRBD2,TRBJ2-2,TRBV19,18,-,TGTGCCAGTAGTAAAATGACTAGCGGGAGAAGTCGCACCGGGGAGCTGTTTTTT,CASSKMTSGRSRTGELFF
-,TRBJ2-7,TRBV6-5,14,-,TGTGCCAGCAGTGTAGGGGGACTTACCTACGAGCAGTACTTC,CASSVGGLTYEQYF